One and the same sample provided the 11 T cell receptor beta chains below, sequenced in a study of molecular identifiers for immune sequencing clone quantification. One entry per CDR3 protein results from TCRdb running MiXCR on the PCR reads. In the table there are 400,000 to 600,000 distinct CDR3 sequences, over 20% of which are singletons. Sequenced: naive CD8+ T cells from blood, with Jurkat cell RNA spiked in. Described subset: FACS-sorted CD8+CD4-CCR7+CD45RA+ naive T cells. Receptor source: a human donor in good health. Some libraries in this study had Jurkat cell RNA spiked in.

This clonotype was recorded once. The rearrangement uses TRBV10-3 and TRBJ2-2, with 9 nucleotides matching TRBD2. The CDR3 is 17 residues long. J gave up 2 bases and V 2 bases, and 6 bases lay outside the gene matches. Germline V gene lookup returns CDR1 ENHRY and CDR2 SYGVKD. CDR3 nucleotide sequence: TGTGCCATCAGTGAGGCTCTGCGGGGGGGCAACACCGGGGAGCTGTTTTTT. Translating gives CAISEALRGGNTGELFF.

In its sample, this clonotype was seen many times. The CDR3 loop is CASSPLDRGTEAFF. As DNA, the CDR3 is TGTGCCAGCAGCCCCCTGGACAGGGGCACTGAAGCTTTCTTT. V and J are TRBV5-4 and TRBJ1-1, with TRBD1 identical over 9 bases. CDR1 and CDR2 (germline): SGHNT, YYREEE (reference sequence). Germline trimming cut 4 bases from V and 4 bases from J; bases unmatched to any gene: 5. The CDR3 contains 14 residues.

This clonotype occurred a few times. CDR3 bases: TGTGCCAGCAGTTTTTCGATCGGGGGTATGCTGTACGAGCAGTACTTC. The encoded protein is CASSFSIGGMLYEQYF. The V and J genes are TRBV27 and TRBJ2-7, with TRBD2 as a possible D gene (6 bases). With 3 bases removed from V and 4 bases from J, the gap between germline ends came to 19 bases. The V gene's germline CDR1 is MNHEY and CDR2 SMNVEV (reference sequence). The CDR3 is 16 amino acids.

The chain is built from TRBV19 and TRBJ1-1, with TRBD1 as a possible D gene (5 bases). Deletions cut 7 bases from V and 1 base from J, with 19 bases between. The CDR3 has 16 amino acids. In germline, CDR1 is LNHDA, CDR2 SQIVND (reference sequence). This chain's CDR3 is CASTLIAGAANTEAFF. The CDR3 DNA follows: TGTGCCAGTACCCTCATCGCTGGGGCGGCGAACACTGAAGCTTTCTTT.

J is TRBJ2-3 and V is TRBV12-3 or TRBV12-4; D gene ambiguous. CDR3 length equals 14 residues. V lost 3 bases and J lost 3, with 10 bases in between. Here the CDR3 reads CASSLGPRTDTQYF. The CDR3 nucleotides are TGTGCCAGCAGTTTGGGCCCTCGAACAGATACGCAGTATTTT.

This clonotype was counted many times. The rearrangement joins TRBV5-4 to TRBJ2-3; D not resolved. With 2 bases removed from V and 4 bases from J, the gap between germline ends came to 11 bases. CDR3 length equals 14 residues. CDR1 is SGHNT, CDR2 YYREEE, per germline (reference sequence). CDR3 protein: CASSFFLGSDTQYF. For the CDR3, the DNA is TGTGCCAGCAGCTTTTTTCTGGGATCAGATACGCAGTATTTT.

In its sample, this clonotype was seen many times. V usage is TRBV5-1 and J usage is TRBJ1-5; no definite D call. Trimming stripped 1 base from V and 6 bases from J, with 14 bases between. CDR1 SGHRS and CDR2 YFSETQ come from the germline V gene. This CDR3 region has 15 residues. CDR3 sequence: CASSLMGYMGQPQHF. DNA of the CDR3: TGCGCCAGCAGCTTGATGGGGTATATGGGTCAGCCCCAGCATTTT.

J is TRBJ2-3 and V is TRBV19; a possible D gene is TRBD2 (5 bases). Germline lookup yields CDR1 LNHDA and CDR2 SQIVND (reference sequence). V shed 1 base and J shed 5 bases, with 13 bases lying between them. The CDR3 spans 15 residues. CDR3 protein: CASSIATRGGDTQYF. The CDR3, as DNA: TGTGCCAGTAGTATAGCTACCCGGGGTGGAGATACGCAGTATTTT.

This clonotype has just a few counts. This chain joins TRBV6-6 and TRBJ2-1; perhaps TRBD1 as D (6 bases). The CDR3 is 16 amino acids. Per the germline V gene, CDR1 is MNHNY and CDR2 is SVGAGI (reference sequence). Deletions cut 0 bases from V and 4 bases from J, with 13 bases between. The DNA of the CDR3 is TGTGCCAGCAGTTACTCCCGAGGGACATCTTACAATGAGCAGTTCTTC. As protein: CASSYSRGTSYNEQFF.

This clonotype was observed a few times. CDR3 bases: TGTGCCAGCAGCCCAAACAGGGATGCGGATACGCAGTATTTT. This sequence encodes CASSPNRDADTQYF. The chain has TRBV12-3 or TRBV12-4 and TRBJ2-3; TRBD1 might be the D (6 bases). There are 14 residues in the CDR3. V lost 6 bases and J 6 bases, leaving 16 bases between the germline ends.

This clonotype has at least ten counts. The chain uses TRBV5-6 and TRBJ2-5; 12 nucleotides align to TRBD2. V dropped 5 bases and J dropped 2; count of bases not matched to a gene: 7. This CDR3 region has 16 residues. CDR1 and CDR2 from the germline V gene are SGHDT and YYEEEE. In DNA, the CDR3 is TGTGCCAGCAGACCCGGGACTAGCGGGTTACAAGAGACCCAGTACTTC. The encoded protein is CASRPGTSGLQETQYF.